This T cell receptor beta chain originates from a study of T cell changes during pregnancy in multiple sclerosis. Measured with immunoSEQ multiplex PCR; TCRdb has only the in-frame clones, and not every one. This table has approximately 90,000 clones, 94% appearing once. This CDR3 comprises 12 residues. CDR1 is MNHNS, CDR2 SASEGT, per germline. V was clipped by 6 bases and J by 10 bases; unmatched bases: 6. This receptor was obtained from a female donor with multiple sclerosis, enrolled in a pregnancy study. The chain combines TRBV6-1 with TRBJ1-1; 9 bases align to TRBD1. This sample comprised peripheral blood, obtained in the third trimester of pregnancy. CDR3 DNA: TGTGCCAGCAGGAGGGACAGGGATGGAGCTTTCTTT. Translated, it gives CASRRDRDGAFF.